The T cell receptor beta chain under discussion was sequenced for a study of T cell responses to AZD1222 COVID-19 vaccine. Study background: Combined were second doses at about 4 or about 12 weeks. Study-level findings and limits: Distributed over spike, vaccine-associated CD4 TCRs predominated at 160-218 and 743-854.

This table comes from immunoSEQ multiplex PCR, and its TCRdb copy is limited to in-frame clones, with some not included. The table has around 100,000 clones, about 88% seen once. CDR3 length: 13 amino acids. Looked up from germline, CDR1 is MNHEY and CDR2 is SMNVEV (reference sequence). The V gene lost 0 bases and the J gene lost 13 bases, with 15 bases spanning the gap. On this clone itself: Its antigen is still unknown.

The source is an adult in good health. The specimen was peripheral blood, collected on day 0 of AZD1222 vaccination. The chain recombines TRBV27 with TRBJ2-5; no clear D gene. In DNA form, the CDR3 reads TGTGCCAGCAGTTTATCTCCGGGCTTCGTCTCGTACTTC. This codes for CASSLSPGFVSYF.